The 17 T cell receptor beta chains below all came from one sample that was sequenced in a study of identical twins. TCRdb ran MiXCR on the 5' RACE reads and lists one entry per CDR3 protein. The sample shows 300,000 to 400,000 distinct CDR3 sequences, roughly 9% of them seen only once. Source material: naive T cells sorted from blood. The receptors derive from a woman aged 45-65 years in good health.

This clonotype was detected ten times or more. CDR3 region: CASSQEATSGPYNEQFF. The CDR3 DNA sequence: TGCGCCAGCAGCCAAGAAGCTACTAGCGGACCCTACAATGAGCAGTTCTTC. This sequence joins TRBV4-1 and TRBJ2-1, with 8 bases lining up with TRBD2. Unmatched junction bases numbered 6, after V lost 0 bases and J lost 2 bases. The CDR3 loop spans 17 amino acids. Germline CDR1 is MGHRA and CDR2 is YSYEKL.

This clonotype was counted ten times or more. CDR3 coding DNA: TGCAGTGCCTCCGGGACTAGCGGGGTGGATGAGCAGTTCTTC. Encoded protein: CSASGTSGVDEQFF. The V gene is TRBV20-1, the J gene TRBJ2-1, with 13 bases fitting TRBD2. The CDR3 covers 14 residues. Germline CDR1 DFQATT, CDR2 SNEGSKA (reference sequence). Trimming cost V 6 bases and J 8 bases; bases outside gene matches: 7.

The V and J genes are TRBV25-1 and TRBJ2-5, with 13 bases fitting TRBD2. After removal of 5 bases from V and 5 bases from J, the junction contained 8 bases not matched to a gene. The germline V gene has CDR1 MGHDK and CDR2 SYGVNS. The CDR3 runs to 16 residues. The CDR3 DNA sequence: TGTGCCAGCAGTTTGGGACTAGCGGGACTACAGGAGACCCAGTACTTC. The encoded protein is CASSLGLAGLQETQYF.

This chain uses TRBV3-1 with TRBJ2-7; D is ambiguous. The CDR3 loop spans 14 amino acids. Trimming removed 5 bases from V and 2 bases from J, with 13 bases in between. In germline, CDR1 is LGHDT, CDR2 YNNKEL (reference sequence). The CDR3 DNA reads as TGTGCCAGCAGCGCTGTTAACTTAGCCTACGAGCAGTACTTC. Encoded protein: CASSAVNLAYEQYF.

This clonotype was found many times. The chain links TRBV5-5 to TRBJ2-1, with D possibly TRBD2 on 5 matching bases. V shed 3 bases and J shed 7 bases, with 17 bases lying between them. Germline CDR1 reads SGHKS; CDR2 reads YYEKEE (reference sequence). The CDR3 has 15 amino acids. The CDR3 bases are TGTGCCAGCAGCTCCTCGGGAATCGGGCGGAATGAGCAGTTCTTC. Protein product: CASSSSGIGRNEQFF.

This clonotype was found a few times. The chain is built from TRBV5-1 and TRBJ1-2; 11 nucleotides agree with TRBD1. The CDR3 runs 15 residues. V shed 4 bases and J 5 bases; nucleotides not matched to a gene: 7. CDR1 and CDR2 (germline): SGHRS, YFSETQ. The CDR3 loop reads CASSKTGTGGYGYTF. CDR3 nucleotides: TGCGCCAGCAGCAAGACCGGGACAGGGGGGTATGGCTACACCTTC. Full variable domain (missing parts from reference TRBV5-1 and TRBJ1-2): KAGVTQTPRYLIKTRGQQVTLSCSPISGHRSVSWYQQTPGQGLQFLFEYFSETQRNKGNFPGRFSGRQFSNSRSEMNVSTLELGDSALYLCASSKTGTGGYGYTFGSGTRLTVV.

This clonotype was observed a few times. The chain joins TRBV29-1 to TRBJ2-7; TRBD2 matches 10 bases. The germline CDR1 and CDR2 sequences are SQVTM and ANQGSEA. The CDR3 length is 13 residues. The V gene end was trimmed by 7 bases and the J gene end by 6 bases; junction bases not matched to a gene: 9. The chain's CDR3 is CSALAGGTGEQYV. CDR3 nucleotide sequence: TGCAGCGCCTTAGCGGGAGGTACCGGCGAGCAGTACGTC.

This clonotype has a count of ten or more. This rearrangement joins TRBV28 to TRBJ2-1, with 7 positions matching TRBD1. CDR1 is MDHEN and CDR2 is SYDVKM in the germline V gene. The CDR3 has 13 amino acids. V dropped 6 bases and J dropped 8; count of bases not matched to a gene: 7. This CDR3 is CASSLQGTDEQFF. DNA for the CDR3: TGTGCCAGCAGCCTACAGGGGACGGATGAGCAGTTCTTC.

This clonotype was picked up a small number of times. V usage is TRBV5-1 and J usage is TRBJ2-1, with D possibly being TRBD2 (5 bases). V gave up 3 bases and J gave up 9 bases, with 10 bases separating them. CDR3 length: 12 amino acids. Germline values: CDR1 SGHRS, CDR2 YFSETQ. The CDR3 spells CASSSQDFEQFF. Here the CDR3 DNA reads TGCGCCAGCAGCTCCCAGGACTTTGAGCAGTTCTTC.

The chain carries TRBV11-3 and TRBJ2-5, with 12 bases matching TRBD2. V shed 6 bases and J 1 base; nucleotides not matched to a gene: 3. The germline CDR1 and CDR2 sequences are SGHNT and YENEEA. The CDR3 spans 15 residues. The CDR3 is CASSSTSGSQETQYF. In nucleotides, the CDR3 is TGTGCCAGCAGTTCGACTAGCGGGAGCCAAGAGACCCAGTACTTC.

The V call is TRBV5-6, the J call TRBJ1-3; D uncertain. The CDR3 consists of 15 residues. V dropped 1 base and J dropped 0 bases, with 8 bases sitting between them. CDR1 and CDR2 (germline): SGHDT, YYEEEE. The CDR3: CASSLFPDSGNTIYF. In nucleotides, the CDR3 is TGTGCCAGCAGCTTGTTCCCAGACTCTGGAAACACCATATATTTT.

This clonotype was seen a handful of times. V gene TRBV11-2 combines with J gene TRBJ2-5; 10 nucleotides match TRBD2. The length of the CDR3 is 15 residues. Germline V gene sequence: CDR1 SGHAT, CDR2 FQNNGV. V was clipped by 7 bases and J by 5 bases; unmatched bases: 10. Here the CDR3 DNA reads TGTGCCAGCAACTCCTACGGGACTAGCGAGGAGACCCAGTACTTC. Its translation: CASNSYGTSEETQYF.

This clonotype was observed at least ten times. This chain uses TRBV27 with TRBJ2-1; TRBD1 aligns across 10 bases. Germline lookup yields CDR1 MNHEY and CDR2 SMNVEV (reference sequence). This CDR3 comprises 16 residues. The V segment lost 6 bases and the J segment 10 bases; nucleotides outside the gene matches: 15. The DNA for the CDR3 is TGTGCCAGCAGCTTTTTGAAGGGGACAGGGGTCGAAGAGCAGTTCTTC. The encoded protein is CASSFLKGTGVEEQFF.

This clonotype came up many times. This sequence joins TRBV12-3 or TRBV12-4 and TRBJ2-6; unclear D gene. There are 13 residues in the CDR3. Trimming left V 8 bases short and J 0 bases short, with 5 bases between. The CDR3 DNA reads TGTGCCAGCGGAAACTCTGGGGCCAACGTCCTGACTTTC. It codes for CASGNSGANVLTF.

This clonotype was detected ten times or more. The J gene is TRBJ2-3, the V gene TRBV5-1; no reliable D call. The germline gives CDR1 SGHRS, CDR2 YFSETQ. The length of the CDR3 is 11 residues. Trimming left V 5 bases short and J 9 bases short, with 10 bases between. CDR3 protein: CASRTSETQYF. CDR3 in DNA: TGCGCCAGCAGAACGTCGGAGACGCAGTATTTT.

The CDR3 here is CASSLGGDRLYNEQFF. The CDR3 DNA sequence: TGTGCCAGCAGCCTGGGGGGGGACAGGTTATACAATGAGCAGTTCTTC. The V call is TRBV2, the J call TRBJ2-1; D possibly corresponds to TRBD1 (8 bases). Germline V gene data show CDR1 as SNHLY and CDR2 as FYNNEI. Trimming pared 6 bases from V and 4 bases from J, leaving 19 bases between. The CDR3 extends over 16 amino acids.

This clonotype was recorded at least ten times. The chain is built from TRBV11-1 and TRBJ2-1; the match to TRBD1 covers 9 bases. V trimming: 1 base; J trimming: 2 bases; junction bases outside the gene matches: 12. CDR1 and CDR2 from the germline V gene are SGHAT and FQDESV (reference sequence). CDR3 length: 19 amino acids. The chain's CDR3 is CASSLERDRAISTYNEQFF. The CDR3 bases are TGTGCCAGCAGCTTAGAACGGGACAGGGCAATAAGTACCTACAATGAGCAGTTCTTC.